The clone carrying this TCR beta chain appeared once. This record belongs to a study of blood T cell repertoires in COVID-19. Study-level background: T cells, B-cell-depleted T cells, or PBMCs provided the cDNA or gDNA that served as material.

Measured with immunoSEQ multiplex PCR; TCRdb has only the in-frame clones, and not every one. Here the sample spans approximately 120,000 clones, over 75% being singletons. The V end was cut by 4 bases, the J end by 2 bases, with 25 bases between. Germline CDR1 is SGHRS and CDR2 is YFSETQ. This CDR3 has 18 amino acids. This receptor was identified in a woman aged 50 to 60 with acute or convalescent COVID-19. The chain is built from TRBV5-1 and TRBJ2-7, with D possibly matching TRBD1 (6 bases). Specimen: peripheral blood. The CDR3, as DNA: TGCGCCAGCAGCCGAAACACACGCCTCTGGGACAATCCCTACGAGCAGTACTTC. As protein: CASSRNTRLWDNPYEQYF.